This TCR beta chain was found in a study of prognosis after radiotherapy for stage I lung cancer. Study-level information: The radiotherapy was SBRT split into 3 to 5 fractions, giving a biologically effective dose of at least 100 Gy. The study recorded distant metastases in a handful of patients (median around 7 months) after radiotherapy and no significant progression in roughly 15.

The genomic DNA TCR beta CDR3 region underwent two rounds of multiplex PCR. Every TRBV and TRBJ gene had its own specific primer in first-round PCR. TCRdb re-derived calls from the multiplex PCR reads in MiXCR, one entry per CDR3 protein. The data contain some 34,000 distinct CDR3 sequences, approximately 36% of them singletons. The germline gives CDR1 GTSNPN, CDR2 SVGIG (reference sequence). The CDR3 runs to 12 residues. V dropped 3 bases and J dropped 4 bases, with 7 bases sitting between them. This clonotype was counted ten times or more. The rearrangement links TRBV30 to TRBJ2-1; D unclear. The sequencing here drew on PBMCs, taken before or after stereotactic body radiation therapy (not recorded which). The origin of this receptor is a donor at least 50 years old with non-small cell lung cancer. CDR3 in DNA: TGTGCCTGGAGACAGTTTTACAATGAGCAGTTCTTC. Amino acids: CAWRQFYNEQFF.